The source of this T cell receptor (beta chain) is a study of T cells in Graves' hyperthyroidism and ophthalmopathy (dated 2019 in TCRdb). Background for the entire study: Peripheral blood was collected at initial diagnosis, before any treatment. To identify distinguishing TCR V-J signatures, a discovery cohort of some 99 patients was used, comprising roughly 45 with Graves' ophthalmopathy and 57 with stable Graves' hyperthyroidism. Prospective prediction of ophthalmopathy was tested in an independent validation cohort of approximately 19 hyperthyroidism patients and 17 patients who later progressed to ophthalmopathy. The 75 to 100 discovery patients were divided at random into training and test sets in a 7:3 ratio. The study also compared thyroid tissue and blood T-cell repertoires from about 6 Graves' hyperthyroidism patients. Once sampling was done, hyperthyroidism patients were given methimazole at a starting dose of 30 mg daily, whereas ophthalmopathy patients were given high-dose intravenous methylprednisolone. The paper reports TCR Vbeta CDR3 sequencing of roughly 140 peripheral blood samples: some 44 ophthalmopathy, under 85 hyperthyroidism and approximately 17 progressor patients. Beyond this particular receptor, the publication reports: During validation, the model predicted progression to ophthalmopathy a median of approximately 6 months ahead of onset, with around 65% sensitivity and roughly 75% specificity. In cross-validation, a model built on a 13 V-J signature told ophthalmopathy apart from stable hyperthyroidism with approximately 90% sensitivity and roughly 81% specificity, and in testing the same model reached 80%/75%. Sample size was not statistically predetermined, and blinding of investigators to group allocation was not performed. Blood samples also contained most of the expanded thyroid clonotypes (frequency above 0.001), which suggests that blood repertoires may reflect thyroid immune responses.

This clonotype occurred many times. Its antigen is not yet known. Base-call qualities are not available, and no considerably larger clone is one nucleotide away. Cut back by 4 bases and 5 bases, the V and J ends lie 12 bases apart. From cysteine to phenylalanine, the CDR3 is 13 amino acids long. The retained sequence is limited to the CDR3, 39 bases, with the frame set at the first base. The germline V gene (reference sequence) sets CDR1 to SEHNR and CDR2 to FQNEAQ. Ophthalmopathy patients had moderately to severely active disease, Clinical Activity Score of at least 3, NOSPECS grade of at least 4, and duration under 3 months. The study excluded patients with uncontrolled infections, other autoimmune diseases, pregnancy or lactation. Clinical symptoms, serum thyroxine and TRAb, thyroid ultrasound, and orbital computed tomography formed the basis for the diagnoses. PBMCs were separated from approximately 9.9 ml of fresh peripheral blood using Ficoll-Paque density gradient centrifugation. Total RNA was extracted with Trizol reagent, and quality was checked on an Agilent 2100 Bioanalyzer.

TCR beta CDR3 regions were amplified from RNA transcripts. The TCR CDR3 was subjected to a first round of RT-PCR using the HTBI primer set and the Qiagen OneStep RT-PCR kit. The libraries were constructed in a second round of multiplex PCR and then size-selected and purified. Libraries were sequenced paired-end with 100 bp reads on an Illumina HiSeq2000. As for how the authors treated the data: SOAPnuke was used to process the raw data, throwing out any read that contained adapters or uncalled bases, had a mean Phred below 15, or lacked an exact constant-primer or identifier match. High-quality paired reads were merged with COPE v1.2.5, and unique nucleotide sequences were defined as clonotypes. MiTCR v1.1 was used to align clonotypes to the IMGT TRBV, TRBD and TRBJ reference segments. The analysis included only V-J combinations with a frequency above 0.0001, which together covered over 98% of the repertoires. The TCS score was defined as F50 (clonal expansion) divided by E x V (chaos), with BLOSUM62-based TCRdist calculated between CDR3 peptides within each V-J. Welch's t-statistics and random forest reduced 450 to 600 V-J features to roughly 13, which were used in a naive Bayes classifier (R e1071). TCRdb's own reprocessing of the public reads used fastp at Q25 and MiXCR and kept productive beta chains. Rows with a matching CDR3 protein are joined into one entry that keeps the most common DNA and genes. TCRdb, rather than the study authors, made the V and J calls. The sample table contains about 640,000 distinct CDR3 sequences; only one count was recorded for around 21% of them. Under 35% of the sample is in the top ten clones.

The chain employs TRBV7-9 and TRBJ2-7, and TRBD2 may be the D gene, going by 5 matching bases. The sample consisted of blood. This receptor was taken from a man in his thirties or forties with Graves' ophthalmopathy. The DNA reads TGTGCCAGCAGCTCAGCGGCCAAGAACGAGCAGTACTTC. This gives the protein CASSSAAKNEQYF.